Following are 31 T cell receptor beta chains from one sample sequenced in a study of shared T cell receptors in the human thymus (dated by TCRdb to the early 2020s). Library preparation employed the immunoSEQ multiplex PCR assay. TCRdb obtained this table from immuneACCESS and retained in-frame rearrangements with V and J assigned. These tables miss some clones; where compared with another copy, unresolved V genes account for less than half of the shortfall, and the remainder is unexplained. The sample yields hundreds of thousands of clones; 80% to 90% were counted once. Of the sample, approximately 0.0097% falls within the top ten clones. This sample was also put to use in a study of human thymus T cells.

The specimen was thymocytes. The source is a boy younger than two with a congenital heart defect. Donor details come from another sample of the same person, matched by shared clones.

J is TRBJ1-6 and V is TRBV6-5; tentative D call: TRBD1 (6 bases). Between the trimmed V and J ends, which lost 6 bases and 5 bases, there was a span of 11 bases. Germline V gives CDR1 MNHEY, CDR2 SVGAGI. This CDR3 region has 14 residues. The CDR3: CASSSRQDNSPLHF. CDR3 in DNA: TGTGCCAGCAGCTCCAGACAGGATAATTCACCCCTCCACTTT.

The chain carries TRBV19 and TRBJ2-7; TRBD1 matches at 8 bases. Trimming at V came to 9 bases and at J to 6 bases, leaving 19 bases not matched to a gene. From germline, CDR1 is LNHDA and CDR2 SQIVND (reference sequence). The CDR3 is 16 amino acids. CDR3: CASNHFTGGTWGEQYF. The CDR3 DNA reads TGTGCCAGCAACCACTTTACAGGGGGGACATGGGGCGAGCAGTACTTC. Looking up the rest from reference TRBV19 and TRBJ2-7 gives the full variable domain: DGGITQSPKYLFRKEGQNVTLSCEQNLNHDAMYWYRQDPGQGLRLIYYSQIVNDFQKGDIAEGYSVSREKKESFPLTVTSAQKNPTAFYLCASNHFTGGTWGEQYFGPGTRLTVT.

The chain employs TRBV14 and TRBJ1-1, with a possible D match to TRBD1 (5 bases). Trimming pared 2 bases from V and 9 bases from J, leaving 13 bases between. This CDR3 contains 13 residues. Germline V gene sequence: CDR1 SGHDN, CDR2 FVKESK. Here the CDR3 reads CASSQSLRGKAFF. CDR3 nucleotides: TGTGCCAGCAGCCAATCCCTTAGGGGAAAAGCTTTCTTT.

This clone was found once. The rearrangement links TRBV4-3 to TRBJ2-5; D possibly corresponds to TRBD1 (6 bases). The better agreement between TRBJ2-7 and the DNA end casts doubt on the J call. CDR1 is LGHNA, CDR2 YSLEER, per germline. The CDR3 has 15 amino acids. DNA for the CDR3: TGCGCCAGCAGCCAGTTCCGGACAGTGAACTACGAGCAGTACTTC. It codes for CASSQFRTVNYEQYF.

This clone was counted a few times. The germline gene is not matched at one end of the junction; a read error may be the cause. The V and J genes are TRBV6-6 and TRBJ1-2; D gene unclear. There are 16 residues in the CDR3. In germline, CDR1 is MNHNY, CDR2 SVGAGI (reference sequence). The CDR3 protein is CASSYSPKRPNCGYTF. CDR3 DNA: TGTGCCAGCAGTTACTCCCCCAAGCGCCCGAACTGTGGCTACACCTTC.

This clone was observed once. The rearrangement joins TRBV5-6 to TRBJ2-7, with D uncertain. V lost 4 bases and J lost 5, with 10 bases in between. There are 12 residues in the CDR3. CDR1 SGHDT and CDR2 YYEEEE come from the germline V gene. The CDR3 loop is CASSQHSDEQYF. CDR3 sequence (DNA): TGTGCCAGCAGCCAGCACAGTGACGAGCAGTACTTC.

The rearrangement uses TRBV7-9 and TRBJ1-6; weak D call: TRBD1 (6 bases). Deletions cut 3 bases from V and 7 bases from J, with 10 bases between. Germline CDR1 is SEHNR and CDR2 is FQNEAQ (reference sequence). CDR3 size: 14 residues. CDR3 loop: CASSLNRENSPLHF. CDR3 nucleotides: TGTGCCAGCAGCTTGAACAGGGAAAATTCACCCCTCCACTTT.

V usage is TRBV18 and J usage is TRBJ1-3; 8 bases agree with TRBD1. The CDR3 contains 16 residues. The germline CDR1 and CDR2 sequences are KGHSH and LQKENI. Trimming at V came to 2 bases and at J to 4 bases, leaving 7 bases not matched to a gene. CDR3 DNA sequence: TGTGCCAGCTCACCAAGTCAGGGGGCAGACGGAAACACCATATATTTT. Protein product: CASSPSQGADGNTIYF.

The CDR3 region has the DNA TGTGCCAGCAGCTTATTAGAGCCGGGGGAGACCCAGTACTTC. Its protein product is CASSLLEPGETQYF. The chain carries TRBV7-6 and TRBJ2-5; maybe TRBD2 (5 bases). The length of the CDR3 is 14 residues. Germline CDR1 and CDR2: SGHVS and FNYEAQ. The germline V and J ends were trimmed by 2 bases and 5 bases, with 12 bases remaining between them.

The V gene is TRBV27, the J gene TRBJ2-6, with TRBD2 as a possible D gene (6 bases). With 5 bases removed from V and 5 bases from J, the gap between germline ends came to 22 bases. Looked up from germline, CDR1 is MNHEY and CDR2 is SMNVEV (reference sequence). The CDR3 spans 18 residues. CDR3 DNA: TGTGCCAGCAGTCTTGGACCGGGGGAAGTCACTCGGGCCAACGTCCTGACTTTC. Protein product: CASSLGPGEVTRANVLTF.

This chain joins TRBV5-6 and TRBJ1-2; D remains ambiguous. With 0 bases removed from V and 0 bases from J, the gap between germline ends came to 6 bases. Looked up from germline, CDR1 is SGHDT and CDR2 is YYEEEE. The CDR3 has 14 residues. The CDR3 spells CASSLDSANYGYTF. CDR3 in DNA: TGTGCCAGCAGCTTGGACAGTGCTAACTATGGCTACACCTTC.

The V and J genes are TRBV14 and TRBJ1-6; D not resolved. Germline values: CDR1 SGHDN, CDR2 FVKESK. CDR3 length: 17 residues. V lost 3 bases to trimming and J lost 0 bases, with 12 bases between them. Here the CDR3 DNA reads TGTGCCAGCAGCCAGGGCCCAAGAAGCTCCTATAATTCACCCCTCCACTTT. Its protein product is CASSQGPRSSYNSPLHF.

V gene TRBV11-2 combines with J gene TRBJ2-7; 9 bases fit TRBD1. Germline V lookup: CDR1 SGHAT, CDR2 FQNNGV. This CDR3 spans 15 amino acids. The ends lost 0 bases at V and 5 bases at J; junction bases unmatched: 5. CDR3 DNA: TGTGCCAGCAGCTTAGAGAAAGGACAGGGGAACGAGCAGTACTTC. Protein: CASSLEKGQGNEQYF.

The chain is built from TRBV27 and TRBJ1-2, with 8 nucleotides matching TRBD1. Germline values: CDR1 MNHEY, CDR2 SMNVEV (reference sequence). This CDR3 region has 14 residues. Losses at the gene ends were 5 bases for V and 3 bases for J; bases not matched to a gene: 5. This chain's CDR3 is CASSQDRDHYGYTF. In DNA form, the CDR3 reads TGTGCCAGCAGTCAGGACAGGGATCACTATGGCTACACCTTC.

The rearrangement links TRBV28 to TRBJ1-5; TRBD1 matches 7 bases. V shed 5 bases and J 9 bases; nucleotides not matched to a gene: 16. Germline CDR1 MDHEN, CDR2 SYDVKM. The CDR3 runs to 16 residues. The CDR3 DNA follows: TGTGCCAGCAGTCCCGGGGGACAGTGTTACGAAGGGCCCCAGCATTTT. Translation: CASSPGGQCYEGPQHF.

This sequence joins TRBV5-5 and TRBJ2-2; D is unclear. The CDR3 runs to 13 residues. V lost 2 bases, J lost 5 bases, and 7 bases lay in between. Germline V gives CDR1 SGHKS, CDR2 YYEKEE (reference sequence). The CDR3 loop is CASSFSFTGELFF. CDR3 DNA: TGTGCCAGCAGCTTTAGTTTTACCGGGGAGCTGTTTTTT.

The chain links TRBV5-1 to TRBJ2-3; maybe TRBD1 (6 bases). The V gene's germline CDR1 is SGHRS and CDR2 YFSETQ. This CDR3 spans 13 amino acids. With 4 bases removed from V and 5 bases from J, the gap between germline ends came to 11 bases. The CDR3 DNA reads as TGCGCCAGCAGCAGGCAACAGGGAGATACGCAGTATTTT. Its protein is CASSRQQGDTQYF. Using reference TRBV5-1 and TRBJ2-3 for the parts outside the CDR3, the full variable domain is KAGVTQTPRYLIKTRGQQVTLSCSPISGHRSVSWYQQTPGQGLQFLFEYFSETQRNKGNFPGRFSGRQFSNSRSEMNVSTLELGDSALYLCASSRQQGDTQYFGPGTRLTVL.

The chain couples TRBV12-5 to TRBJ2-1, with 7 bases fitting TRBD2. The CDR3 consists of 18 residues. With V trimmed by 1 base and J by 0 bases, 9 bases remained unmatched. Looked up from germline, CDR1 is LGHNT and CDR2 is FRNRAP. CDR3 bases: TGTGCTAGTGGTTTGGACACTAGCGCCCATATCTCCTACAATGAGCAGTTCTTC. It codes for CASGLDTSAHISYNEQFF.

The chain is built from TRBV7-2 and TRBJ2-7, with D maybe TRBD2 (6 bases). Between the trimmed V and J ends, which lost 1 base and 0 bases, there was a span of 13 bases. Germline V gives CDR1 SGHTA, CDR2 FQGNSA. This CDR3 contains 16 residues. CDR3 sequence (DNA): TGTGCCAGCAGCTTAGGTATGGCGGGGAGCTCCTACGAGCAGTACTTC. It translates to CASSLGMAGSSYEQYF.

This clone was counted only a few times. CDR3 DNA: TGTGCCAGCAGGGCGGCCGTCTCCTACGAGCAGTACTTC. Translated: CASRAAVSYEQYF. This chain joins TRBV28 and TRBJ2-7; D is uncertain. The germline V gene has CDR1 MDHEN and CDR2 SYDVKM. The CDR3 totals 13 residues. V was clipped by 6 bases and J by 0 bases, with 9 bases between them.

This clone was seen more than once but under ten times. Other DNA sequences in the sample encode the same CDR3. The chain combines TRBV30 with TRBJ1-6; 8 nucleotides line up with TRBD1. Looked up from germline, CDR1 is GTSNPN and CDR2 is SVGIG (reference sequence). The CDR3 runs to 13 residues. The CDR3, as DNA: TGTGGGGGACAGGATATCAATAATTCACCCCTCCACTTT. Translating gives CGGQDINNSPLHF. Drawing the rest from reference TRBV30 and TRBJ1-6, the complete variable domain is SQTIHQWPATLVQPVGSPLSLECTVEGTSNPNLYWYRQAAGRGLQLLFYSVGIGQISSEVPQNLSASRPQDRQFILSSKKLLLSDSGFYLCGGQDINNSPLHFGNGTRLTVT.

The chain recombines TRBV2 with TRBJ1-5; D possibly corresponds to TRBD1 (5 bases). The germline gives CDR1 SNHLY, CDR2 FYNNEI. Trimming took 2 bases from V and 5 from J, leaving 10 bases between them. This CDR3 comprises 14 residues. CDR3 sequence: CASSELAGYQPQHF. Here the CDR3 DNA reads TGTGCCAGCAGTGAATTGGCAGGGTATCAGCCCCAGCATTTT.

The chain joins TRBV5-4 to TRBJ2-7, with 7 bases matching TRBD1. CDR3 size: 14 residues. Germline V gene lookup returns CDR1 SGHNT and CDR2 YYREEE (reference sequence). The trim removed 4 bases at V and 3 bases at J, leaving 7 bases unmatched. The CDR3 is CASSPRDRVYEQYF. In DNA form, the CDR3 reads TGTGCCAGCAGCCCAAGGGACAGAGTCTACGAGCAGTACTTC.

The gene calls are TRBV15 and TRBJ2-3; 13 nucleotides line up with TRBD2. CDR1 and CDR2 (germline): LNHNV, YYDKDF (reference sequence). V lost 1 base to trimming and J lost 2 bases; unmatched junction nucleotides: 9. The CDR3 is 19 amino acids. The DNA for the CDR3 is TGTGCCACCAGCAGAGGTACCCCCGGGACTAGCGGGGACACAGATACGCAGTATTTT. The encoded protein is CATSRGTPGTSGDTDTQYF.

This clone was recorded a few times. The CDR3 bases are TGTGCCAGCAGTGAAAGAGACAGGGCTAGCAATCAGCCCCAGCATTTT. It is translated as CASSERDRASNQPQHF. The rearrangement uses TRBV6-1 and TRBJ1-5; 7 bases agree with TRBD1. V lost 2 bases, J lost 0 bases, and 4 bases stayed unmatched. The germline CDR1 and CDR2 sequences are MNHNS and SASEGT. CDR3 length: 16 amino acids.

This chain connects TRBV11-2 to TRBJ2-4, with 7 bases identical to TRBD2. CDR1 SGHAT and CDR2 FQNNGV come from the germline V gene. The CDR3 spans 15 residues. J gave up 6 bases and V 6 bases, and 11 bases lay outside the gene matches. In DNA form, the CDR3 reads TGTGCCAGCAGTCTGTGGCGGGAGAGGGGAAACATTCAGTACTTC. The encoded protein is CASSLWRERGNIQYF.

The chain recombines TRBV6-5 with TRBJ2-1; TRBD1 might be the D (6 bases). Germline CDR1 reads MNHEY; CDR2 reads SVGAGI. There are 15 residues in the CDR3. With 6 bases removed from V and 3 bases from J, the gap between germline ends came to 15 bases. The CDR3: CASRITGFLYNEQFF. The CDR3 DNA is TGTGCCAGCAGGATTACAGGGTTCCTCTACAATGAGCAGTTCTTC.

The chain employs TRBV28 and TRBJ1-1; 9 bases map to TRBD1. The CDR3 spans 15 residues. Germline V gives CDR1 MDHEN, CDR2 SYDVKM. The V segment lost 3 bases and the J segment 1 base; nucleotides outside the gene matches: 3. The CDR3 here is CASSFGDRENTEAFF. CDR3 DNA: TGTGCCAGCAGTTTCGGGGACAGGGAGAACACTGAAGCTTTCTTT. Combining the CDR3 with reference TRBV28 and TRBJ1-1 gives the whole variable domain DVKVTQSSRYLVKRTGEKVFLECVQDMDHENMFWYRQDPGLGLRLIYFSYDVKMKEKGDIPEGYSVSREKKERFSLILESASTNQTSMYLCASSFGDRENTEAFFGQGTRLTVV.

The rearrangement uses TRBV5-6 and TRBJ2-1; 8 nucleotides agree with TRBD2. V was clipped by 0 bases and J by 8 bases; unmatched bases: 16. The CDR3 extends over 18 amino acids. CDR1 is SGHDT and CDR2 is YYEEEE in the germline V gene. Here the CDR3 reads CASSLAVLAGPRVDEQFF. CDR3 DNA sequence: TGTGCCAGCAGCTTGGCGGTTTTAGCGGGGCCCCGTGTCGATGAGCAGTTCTTC. The variable domain in full, completed from reference TRBV5-6 and TRBJ2-1, reads DAGVTQSPTHLIKTRGQQVTLRCSPKSGHDTVSWYQQALGQGPQFIFQYYEEEERQRGNFPDRFSGHQFPNYSSELNVNALLLGDSALYLCASSLAVLAGPRVDEQFFGPGTRLTVL.

This sequence joins TRBV27 and TRBJ2-3; TRBD1 aligns across 8 bases. V trimming: 10 bases; J trimming: 6 bases; junction bases outside the gene matches: 9. CDR3 length: 13 amino acids. Germline V lookup: CDR1 MNHEY, CDR2 SMNVEV (reference sequence). The DNA for the CDR3 is TGTGCCACAACGGACAGGGATACGGATACGCAGTATTTT. Its protein is CATTDRDTDTQYF.

This clone was picked up one time. The rearrangement joins TRBV5-1 to TRBJ1-1; D is undetermined. V was pared by 3 bases and J by 3 bases, with 18 bases between. The CDR3 consists of 16 residues. Germline CDR1 SGHRS, CDR2 YFSETQ. The CDR3 nucleotides read TGCGCCAGCAGCTCCTTTTTGGGAGCCGGAGACACTGAAGCTTTCTTT. It specifies CASSSFLGAGDTEAFF.